This paragraph reports one T cell receptor (beta chain). Its matching antigen is unknown. A junction end diverges from the germline sequence, so it may reflect a read error. Other DNA variants within this sample encode the same CDR3. Per the germline V gene, CDR1 is LNHDA and CDR2 is SQIVND (reference sequence). The CDR3 runs 14 residues. The PCR contained 60 Vbeta and 13 Jbeta primers. The data were produced by immunoSEQ multiplex PCR, yet TCRdb's version contains in-frame clones alone and is incomplete. The table records 150,000 to 200,000 clones, around four fifths of them present only once. The data derive from a study of cytomegalovirus exposure and HLA in healthy donors. Notes on the study in general: Cytomegalovirus association was listed for 150 to 200 TCR beta chains. It was reported that TCR beta sequences correctly inferred the HLA-A and HLA-B alleles for most subjects. Presence/absence analyses supposed approximately even sequencing depth among donors.

This sequence was found in a man between 18 and 35 years old in good health and CMV-seropositive. Sequences were obtained from PBMCs. V gene TRBV19 combines with J gene TRBJ2-7; D perhaps matches TRBD1 (6 bases). The DNA of the CDR3 is TGTGCCAGTACCCTTACAGGGAGCTCCTACGAACAGTACTTC. It encodes CASTLTGSSYEQYF.